This is a list of T cell receptor beta chains from one sample in a study of Ad26.COV2.S vaccination and SARS-CoV-2 variants. The assay was immunoSEQ multiplex PCR, and TCRdb's table has in-frame clones only and misses some. The top ten clones hold approximately 3% of a sample with 250,000 or so clones, around 88% of them seen once. The sample was peripheral blood, taken in a trial of Ad26.COV2.S vaccine versus placebo. The receptors stem from a person between 18 and 59 years old who received the Ad26.COV2.S COVID-19 vaccine or a placebo. CDR3s include the opening cysteine and the closing phenylalanine or tryptophan. D genes are given only for firm matches. Part of the rows lack a size; the others show once, few, many or a class for expanded clones.

V gene: TRBV4-2
D gene: TRBD1
clone size: once
J gene: TRBJ1-3
CDR3 protein: CASSQGGQGVTIYF
CDR3 DNA: TGTGCCAGCAGCCAAGGGGGACAGGGAGTCACCATATATTTT

V gene: TRBV7-9
D gene: .
clone size: .
J gene: TRBJ2-7
CDR3 protein: CASSSVSSGSSYEQYF
CDR3 DNA: TGTGCCAGCAGCTCCGTGTCCTCAGGCAGCTCCTACGAGCAGTACTTC

V gene: TRBV5-1
D gene: .
clone size: .
J gene: TRBJ1-1
CDR3 protein: CASTPAGPGRGTEAFF
CDR3 DNA: TGCGCCAGCACTCCGGCAGGGCCGGGTCGGGGGACTGAAGCTTTCTTT

V gene: TRBV4-1
D gene: TRBD1
clone size: few
J gene: TRBJ2-6
CDR3 protein: CATGQGVLGANVLTF
CDR3 DNA: TGCGCCACTGGACAGGGGGTCCTTGGGGCCAACGTCCTGACTTTC

V gene: TRBV18
D gene: TRBD2
clone size: .
J gene: TRBJ2-3
CDR3 protein: CASSGLAGPTDTQYF
CDR3 DNA: TGTGCCAGCTCGGGACTAGCGGGGCCCACAGATACGCAGTATTTT

V gene: TRBV20-1
D gene: .
clone size: .
J gene: TRBJ1-1
CDR3 protein: CSARVGTEAFF
CDR3 DNA: TGCAGTGCTAGAGTGGGCACTGAAGCTTTCTTT

V gene: TRBV18
D gene: TRBD1
clone size: .
J gene: TRBJ2-3
CDR3 protein: CASSGTASTDTQYF
CDR3 DNA: TGTGCCAGCTCGGGGACAGCTAGCACAGATACGCAGTATTTT

V gene: TRBV5-6
D gene: .
clone size: .
J gene: TRBJ1-2
CDR3 protein: CASSRFSAGGYTF
CDR3 DNA: TGTGCCAGCAGTAGGTTCTCAGCGGGTGGCTACACCTTC

V gene: TRBV7-2
D gene: TRBD2
clone size: .
J gene: TRBJ2-7
CDR3 protein: CASSSLSGGASEQYF
CDR3 DNA: TGTGCCAGCAGCTCCCTTAGCGGGGGGGCCTCAGAGCAGTACTTC

V gene: TRBV24-1
D gene: .
clone size: .
J gene: TRBJ2-1
CDR3 protein: CATSDSVGGFYNEQFF
CDR3 DNA: TGTGCCACCAGTGATTCGGTGGGAGGCTTCTACAATGAGCAGTTCTTC

V gene: TRBV3-1/TRBV3-2
D gene: .
clone size: .
J gene: TRBJ1-4
CDR3 protein: CASTQGHGGEKLFF
CDR3 DNA: TGTGCCAGCACTCAGGGGCACGGCGGTGAAAAACTGTTTTTT

V gene: TRBV14
D gene: .
clone size: .
J gene: TRBJ2-2
CDR3 protein: CASSQFRAFNTGELFF
CDR3 DNA: TGTGCCAGCAGCCAATTCAGGGCTTTTAACACCGGGGAGCTGTTTTTT

V gene: TRBV5-1
D gene: .
clone size: .
J gene: TRBJ1-2
CDR3 protein: CASSLTGTSYGYTF
CDR3 DNA: TGCGCCAGCAGCTTGACAGGGACCAGCTATGGCTACACCTTC

V gene: TRBV19
D gene: .
clone size: .
J gene: TRBJ2-3
CDR3 protein: CASSRAATPPDTQYF
CDR3 DNA: TGTGCCAGCTCCCGTGCGGCCACCCCTCCAGATACGCAGTATTTT

V gene: TRBV28
D gene: .
clone size: .
J gene: TRBJ1-3
CDR3 protein: CASSLRTASTVPTIYF
CDR3 DNA: TGTGCCAGCAGCCTGAGGACAGCGTCAACCGTCCCCACCATATATTTT

V gene: TRBV5-6
D gene: .
clone size: .
J gene: TRBJ2-7
CDR3 protein: CASSLEFRDKPYEQYF
CDR3 DNA: TGTGCCAGCAGCCTGGAGTTCCGGGACAAACCCTACGAGCAGTACTTC

V gene: TRBV5-4
D gene: TRBD2
clone size: .
J gene: TRBJ2-5
CDR3 protein: CASSLPGGETQYF
CDR3 DNA: TGTGCCAGCAGCTTGCCGGGGGGAGAGACCCAGTACTTC

V gene: TRBV12-3/TRBV12-4
D gene: .
clone size: .
J gene: TRBJ1-3
CDR3 protein: CASRQGPGNTIYF
CDR3 DNA: TGTGCCAGCAGGCAGGGACCCGGAAACACCATATATTTT

V gene: TRBV12-2
D gene: .
clone size: .
J gene: TRBJ2-2
CDR3 protein: CASRRRTKNPLDGDRGPNTGELFF
CDR3 DNA: TGTGCAAGTCGCCGCCGTACCAAAAATCCCCTGGATGGGGACAGGGGACCGAACACCGGGGAGCTGTTTTTT

V gene: TRBV5-6
D gene: TRBD1
clone size: .
J gene: TRBJ1-5
CDR3 protein: CASSTHRGGQPQHF
CDR3 DNA: TGTGCCAGCAGCACCCACAGGGGGGGTCAGCCCCAGCATTTT

V gene: TRBV27
D gene: .
clone size: few
J gene: TRBJ1-1
CDR3 protein: CASSAVNTEAFF
CDR3 DNA: TGTGCCAGCAGTGCAGTGAACACTGAAGCTTTCTTT

V gene: TRBV7-9
D gene: TRBD1
clone size: .
J gene: TRBJ1-2
CDR3 protein: CASSRTGGYGYTF
CDR3 DNA: TGTGCCAGCAGTCGGACAGGGGGCTATGGCTACACCTTC

V gene: TRBV19
D gene: .
clone size: .
J gene: TRBJ2-3
CDR3 protein: CASSDPGSTDTQYF
CDR3 DNA: TGTGCCAGTAGTGATCCAGGGAGCACAGATACGCAGTATTTT

V gene: TRBV18
D gene: .
clone size: .
J gene: TRBJ1-1
CDR3 protein: CASSSGLMNTEAFF
CDR3 DNA: TGTGCCAGCTCATCCGGGCTCATGAACACTGAAGCTTTCTTT

V gene: TRBV5-6
D gene: .
clone size: .
J gene: TRBJ1-5
CDR3 protein: CASSFYTNQPQHF
CDR3 DNA: TGTGCCAGCAGCTTTTACACAAATCAGCCCCAGCATTTT

V gene: TRBV2
D gene: TRBD2
clone size: few
J gene: TRBJ2-3
CDR3 protein: CATTSGTSERDTQYF
CDR3 DNA: TGTGCCACCACGTCCGGGACTAGCGAACGAGATACGCAGTATTTT

V gene: TRBV4-2
D gene: TRBD1
clone size: .
J gene: TRBJ1-2
CDR3 protein: CASSQEDRGYGYTF
CDR3 DNA: TGTGCCAGCAGCCAAGAGGACAGGGGGTATGGCTACACCTTC

V gene: TRBV10-3
D gene: .
clone size: .
J gene: TRBJ2-1
CDR3 protein: CAISESGWVSYNEQFF
CDR3 DNA: TGTGCCATCAGTGAGTCGGGGTGGGTTTCCTACAATGAGCAGTTCTTC

V gene: TRBV11-3
D gene: .
clone size: .
J gene: TRBJ2-1
CDR3 protein: CASSSPLDGGYNEQFF
CDR3 DNA: TGTGCCAGCAGCTCTCCGTTAGACGGAGGCTACAATGAGCAGTTCTTC

V gene: TRBV2
D gene: .
clone size: .
J gene: TRBJ1-1
CDR3 protein: CASRDGPNTEAFF
CDR3 DNA: TGTGCCAGCAGGGACGGACCGAACACTGAAGCTTTCTTT

V gene: TRBV27
D gene: .
clone size: .
J gene: TRBJ2-1
CDR3 protein: CASSRDVRGITQFF
CDR3 DNA: TGTGCCAGCAGCCGGGACGTTAGAGGGATTACGCAGTTCTTC

V gene: TRBV6-2/TRBV6-3
D gene: TRBD1
clone size: .
J gene: TRBJ1-5
CDR3 protein: CASSYSRDRSLSNQPQHF
CDR3 DNA: TGTGCCAGCAGTTACTCGAGGGACAGGTCCCTCTCCAATCAGCCCCAGCATTTT

V gene: TRBV14
D gene: .
clone size: .
J gene: TRBJ2-6
CDR3 protein: CASRDSGANVLTF
CDR3 DNA: TGTGCCAGCAGGGACTCTGGGGCCAACGTCCTGACTTTC

V gene: TRBV7-9
D gene: .
clone size: .
J gene: TRBJ2-2
CDR3 protein: CASSLVSQIGELFF
CDR3 DNA: TGTGCCAGCAGCTTAGTGTCGCAGATCGGGGAGCTGTTTTTT

V gene: TRBV2
D gene: TRBD1
clone size: .
J gene: TRBJ2-1
CDR3 protein: CASMPLGQGGHNEQFF
CDR3 DNA: TGTGCCAGCATGCCCCTAGGACAGGGAGGCCACAATGAGCAGTTCTTC

V gene: TRBV27
D gene: .
clone size: .
J gene: TRBJ1-3
CDR3 protein: CASSVFPGNTIYF
CDR3 DNA: TGTGCCAGCAGTGTATTCCCCGGAAACACCATATATTTT

V gene: TRBV7-2
D gene: TRBD2
clone size: once
J gene: TRBJ2-2
CDR3 protein: CASSLSPGGTTGELFF
CDR3 DNA: TGTGCCAGCAGCTTATCCCCGGGGGGGACCACCGGGGAGCTGTTTTTT

V gene: TRBV5-6
D gene: .
clone size: .
J gene: TRBJ2-2
CDR3 protein: CASSLGASTGELFF
CDR3 DNA: TGTGCCAGCAGCTTGGGGGCGAGTACCGGGGAGCTGTTTTTT

V gene: TRBV9
D gene: .
clone size: many
J gene: TRBJ1-3
CDR3 protein: CASSSGTGNTIYF
CDR3 DNA: TGTGCCAGCAGCTCGGGGACAGGAAACACCATATATTTT

V gene: TRBV7-9
D gene: .
clone size: .
J gene: TRBJ2-3
CDR3 protein: CASRRGGSTDTQYF
CDR3 DNA: TGTGCCAGCAGGAGGGGTGGGAGCACAGATACGCAGTATTTT

V gene: TRBV6-5
D gene: .
clone size: .
J gene: TRBJ1-2
CDR3 protein: CASSSHDNRVYGYTF
CDR3 DNA: TGTGCCAGCAGTTCCCACGACAACAGGGTCTATGGCTACACCTTC

V gene: TRBV6-5
D gene: .
clone size: .
J gene: TRBJ2-2
CDR3 protein: CASSSWDRLYTGELFF
CDR3 DNA: TGTGCCAGCAGTTCGTGGGACCGACTTTACACCGGGGAGCTGTTTTTT

V gene: TRBV30
D gene: .
clone size: .
J gene: TRBJ2-6
CDR3 protein: CALQSGAGANVLTF
CDR3 DNA: TGTGCCTTACAGTCAGGGGCTGGGGCCAACGTCCTGACTTTC